This T cell receptor (beta chain) was observed in a study of post-analysis software for immune sequencing data. Study-wide results and limits: Patients had higher frequencies than controls of five or six TRBV segments, including TRBV5-6, TRBV5-1 and TRBV20-1. Samples made in the same batch grouped tightly together by F measure.

V was shortened by 5 bases and J by 2 bases, with 17 bases between the two germline ends. The CDR3 contains 16 residues. Unique molecular identifiers featured in each of the TCR beta cDNA libraries. TCRdb ran MiXCR on the PCR reads and lists one entry per CDR3 protein. The table includes about 540,000 distinct CDR3 sequences, 34% detected once. This clonotype was seen a handful of times. The antigen is unknown. This receptor was taken from a girl between 2 and 17 years old with multiple sclerosis. Sequencing input: blood. The gene calls are TRBV12-3 or TRBV12-4 and TRBJ2-3; no reliable D call. This chain's CDR3 is CASSPFRHLVTDTQYF. In nucleotides, the CDR3 is TGTGCCAGCAGTCCATTCCGTCACCTAGTCACAGATACGCAGTATTTT.